A selection of T cell receptor beta chains follows, all from one sample in a study of blood T cell repertoires in COVID-19. The method was immunoSEQ multiplex PCR; TCRdb's version includes in-frame clones alone and lacks a portion of them. The top ten clones hold roughly 7.2% of a sample with approximately 350,000 clones, 75% to 90% of them seen once. Sequenced sample: peripheral blood. These receptors were taken from a woman in her sixties or seventies with COVID-19, enrolled during active disease. The CDR3 runs from the conserved cysteine through the conserved F or W. D genes are given only for firm matches. The size of a clone is reported for some rows only, either as once, few or many, or as a class for expanded clones.

>TRBV5-4|TRBJ2-5|-|once
CATTQGRLETQYF
TGTGCAACCACGCAGGGTCGGTTAGAGACCCAGTACTTC
>TRBV5-4|TRBJ2-2|TRBD1|-
CASSLASGQGAPGELFF
TGTGCCAGCAGCTTGGCCTCCGGACAGGGGGCCCCCGGGGAGCTGTTTTTT
>TRBV5-1|TRBJ2-5|-|-
CASSPVQEPGETQYF
TGCGCCAGCAGCCCCGTCCAGGAGCCGGGGGAGACCCAGTACTTC
>TRBV6-5|TRBJ2-7|TRBD2|-
CAGRRGAYEQYF
TGTGCCGGCAGACGGGGGGCCTACGAGCAGTACTTC
>TRBV6-1|TRBJ2-7|-|-
CASSEGLYRADEQYF
TGTGCCAGCAGCGAAGGACTTTACAGGGCCGACGAGCAGTACTTC
>TRBV2|TRBJ1-1|-|-
CASSEGALAEAFF
TGTGCCAGCAGTGAGGGGGCGCTCGCTGAAGCTTTCTTT
>TRBV5-8|TRBJ2-6|TRBD1|-
CASSLGETGYAGANVLTF
TGTGCCAGCAGCTTGGGTGAGACAGGGTATGCGGGGGCCAACGTCCTGACTTTC
>TRBV7-6|TRBJ1-3|TRBD1|few
CASSWDSGNTIYF
TGTGCCAGCAGTTGGGACAGTGGAAACACCATATATTTT
>TRBV10-3|TRBJ1-5|-|-
CATSDSSNQPQHF
TGTGCCACTTCAGACAGTAGCAATCAGCCCCAGCATTTT
>TRBV12-5|TRBJ2-7|TRBD2|-
CASALGTGGSYEQYF
TGTGCTAGTGCCCTCGGGACGGGGGGCTCCTACGAGCAGTACTTC
>TRBV5-1|TRBJ2-7|TRBD1|-
CASSATGGDEQYF
TGCGCCAGCAGCGCAACAGGGGGCGACGAGCAGTACTTC